The T cell receptor beta chain under discussion was sequenced for a study of T cell repertoires in cytomegalovirus infection. Study information: Carrying CMV and the relevant HLA type showed in public TCR beta signatures. Findings and caveats of the study: Predominance within the ex vivo response was attributable to HLA-C-restricted CMV-specific TCR beta clonotypes.

V gave up 5 bases and J gave up 0 bases, with 14 bases separating them. The CDR3 has 16 amino acids. Germline V gene lookup returns CDR1 SGHAT and CDR2 FQNNGV. This clonotype was seen repeatedly, ten times or more. Its antigen is undetermined. TCRdb analysed the reads with MiXCR anew, one entry per CDR3 protein. The table includes 65,000 to 90,000 distinct CDR3 sequences, 4% detected once. Sequenced material: PBMCs. The rearrangement links TRBV11-2 to TRBJ1-3; weak D call: TRBD1 (6 bases). The receptor was isolated from a human donor in good health (CMV status not recorded). Some clones in this sample may be carry-over from other donors' samples. For the CDR3, the DNA is TGTGCCAGCAGCCTGAACACAGGGAGCTCTGGAAACACCATATATTTT. Its translation: CASSLNTGSSGNTIYF.